Described below is a single T cell receptor (beta chain) sequence and its context. Its antigen is not known. The sample belongs to a study of T cell responses to AZD1222 COVID-19 vaccine. The protocol was immunoSEQ multiplex PCR, while the TCRdb copy is restricted to in-frame clones and leaves out a portion. The data show over 150,000 clones, just under 90% seen once. The study's findings and limits: Regions 160-218 and 743-854 held dominance among vaccine-associated CD4 TCRs, which spanned spike. Scientists sampled the repertoires only once the peak T cell response had passed. The study found Spike-specific TCR breadth and depth rose after two AZD1222 doses. Possibly, clonal diversity was underestimated; donors were largely white British and included more females.

Trimming pared 6 bases from V and 4 bases from J, leaving 9 bases between. CDR3 length: 12 amino acids. Germline CDR1 reads MDHEN; CDR2 reads SYDVKM. The receptor comes from an adult in good health. The V call is TRBV28, the J call TRBJ2-5; D gene ambiguous. This specimen was peripheral blood, taken on day 0 of AZD1222 vaccination. CDR3: CASSVGIETQYF. The CDR3 DNA reads TGTGCCAGCAGCGTGGGAATAGAGACCCAGTACTTC. The variable domain in full, completed from reference TRBV28 and TRBJ2-5, reads DVKVTQSSRYLVKRTGEKVFLECVQDMDHENMFWYRQDPGLGLRLIYFSYDVKMKEKGDIPEGYSVSREKKERFSLILESASTNQTSMYLCASSVGIETQYFGPGTRLLVL.